This record covers a single T cell receptor beta chain. The entry originates in a study of control samples from healthy donors and cancer patients. Repertoires were generated with immunoSEQ multiplex PCR, while TCRdb's copy carries only in-frame clones and drops some. Among 110,000 to 150,000 clones listed, about 90% were seen once. The CDR3 totals 12 residues. V was trimmed by 4 bases and J by 4 bases, leaving 7 bases between them. The V call is TRBV12-3 or TRBV12-4, the J call TRBJ1-2; the D is unclear. The receptor was isolated from a man aged 18-30 years in good health. The specimen was blood. The CDR3 DNA follows: TGTGCCAGCAGTTCAGACCTCTATGGCTACACCTTC. It codes for CASSSDLYGYTF.